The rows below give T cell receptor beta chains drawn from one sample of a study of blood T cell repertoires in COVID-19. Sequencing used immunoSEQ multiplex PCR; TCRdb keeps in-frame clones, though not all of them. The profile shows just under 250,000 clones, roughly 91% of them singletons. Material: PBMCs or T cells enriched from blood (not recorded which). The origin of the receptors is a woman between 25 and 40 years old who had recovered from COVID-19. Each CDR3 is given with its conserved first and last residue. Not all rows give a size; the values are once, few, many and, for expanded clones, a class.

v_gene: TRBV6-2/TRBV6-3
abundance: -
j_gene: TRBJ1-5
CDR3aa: CASSYYSTGDNQPQHF

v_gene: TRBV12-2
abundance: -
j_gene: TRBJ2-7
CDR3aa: CASRWMLGLAGGEWRDEQYF

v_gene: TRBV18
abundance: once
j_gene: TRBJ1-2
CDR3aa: CASSRDVQGNDYGYTF

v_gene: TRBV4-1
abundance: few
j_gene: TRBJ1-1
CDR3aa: CASSQDRSLEAFF

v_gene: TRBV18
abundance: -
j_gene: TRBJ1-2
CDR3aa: CASSQRDRFPPYGYTF

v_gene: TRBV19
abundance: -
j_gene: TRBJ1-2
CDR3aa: CASSSYDRAYGYTF

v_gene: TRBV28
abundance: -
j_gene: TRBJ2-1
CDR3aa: CASSRRTALSSYNEQFF

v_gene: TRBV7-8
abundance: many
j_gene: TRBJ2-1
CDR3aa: CASSRTSGSFNEQFF

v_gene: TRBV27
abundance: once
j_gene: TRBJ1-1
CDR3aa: CASSQGQGAEAFF

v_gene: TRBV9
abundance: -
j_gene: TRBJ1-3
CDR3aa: CASSDKWGDGNTIYF

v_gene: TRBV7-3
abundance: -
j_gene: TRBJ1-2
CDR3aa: CASSPSTGSIRGYTF

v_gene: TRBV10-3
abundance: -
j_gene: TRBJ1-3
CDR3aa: CAISGTAGNTIYF

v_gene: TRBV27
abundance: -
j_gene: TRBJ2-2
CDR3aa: CASSLGGSGTGELFF

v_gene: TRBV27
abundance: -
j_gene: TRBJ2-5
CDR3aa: CASKKSGQGWLAGENRMQETQYF

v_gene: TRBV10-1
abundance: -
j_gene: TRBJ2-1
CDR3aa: CASSTSPGVAGGTGEQFF

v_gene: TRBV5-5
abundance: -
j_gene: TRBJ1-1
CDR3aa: CASRWTGDTEAFF

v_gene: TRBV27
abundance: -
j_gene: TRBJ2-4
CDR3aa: CASSFTELQGRRTKNIQYF

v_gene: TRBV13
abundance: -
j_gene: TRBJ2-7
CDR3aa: CASSLGGRAYEQYF

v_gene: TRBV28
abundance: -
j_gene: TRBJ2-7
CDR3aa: CASSSDRGSAYEQYF

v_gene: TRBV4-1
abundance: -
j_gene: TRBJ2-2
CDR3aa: CASSQRGRDTGELFF

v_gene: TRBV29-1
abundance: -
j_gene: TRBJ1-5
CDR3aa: CSVGTGGGNQPQHF

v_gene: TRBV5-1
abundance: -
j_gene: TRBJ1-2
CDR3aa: CASSLAPGGTGYGYTF

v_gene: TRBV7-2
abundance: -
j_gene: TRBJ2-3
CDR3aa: CASSLPGGAKDTQYF

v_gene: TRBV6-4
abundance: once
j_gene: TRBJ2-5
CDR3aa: CASSIGDQETQYF

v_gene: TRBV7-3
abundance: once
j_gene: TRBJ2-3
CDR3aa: CASSEGTSQFTDTQYF

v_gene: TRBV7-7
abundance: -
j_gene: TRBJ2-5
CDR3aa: CASSLGPGSQETQYF

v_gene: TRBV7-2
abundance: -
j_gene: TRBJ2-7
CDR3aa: CASSLNSGNEQYF

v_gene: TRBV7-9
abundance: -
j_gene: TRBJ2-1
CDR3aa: CASRISVTRYNEQFF

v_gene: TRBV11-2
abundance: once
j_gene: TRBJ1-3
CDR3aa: CASSLLSGVAGNTIYF

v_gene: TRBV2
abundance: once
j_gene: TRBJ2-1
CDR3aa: CASTTVEQFF

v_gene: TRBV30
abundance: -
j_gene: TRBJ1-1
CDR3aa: CAWIEIREAAEAFF

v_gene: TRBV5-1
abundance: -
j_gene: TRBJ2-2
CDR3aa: CASSLDSRGPNTGELFF

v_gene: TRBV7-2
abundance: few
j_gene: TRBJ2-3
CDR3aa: CASSPDSLGTDTQYF

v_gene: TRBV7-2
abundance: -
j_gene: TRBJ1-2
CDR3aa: CATLSGLAGYTF

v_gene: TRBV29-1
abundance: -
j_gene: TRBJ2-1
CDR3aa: CSVATPPNSYNEQFF

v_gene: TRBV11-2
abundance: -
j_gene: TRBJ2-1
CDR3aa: CASSLWRYNEQFF

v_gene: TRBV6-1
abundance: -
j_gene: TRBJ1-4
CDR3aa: CASRAEATNEKLFF

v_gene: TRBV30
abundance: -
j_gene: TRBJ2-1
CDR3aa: CAWSTGLADSSEQFF

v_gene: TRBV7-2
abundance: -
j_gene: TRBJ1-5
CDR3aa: CASSFGGNQPQHF

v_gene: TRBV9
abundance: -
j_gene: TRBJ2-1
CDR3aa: CASSARSGRDREQFF

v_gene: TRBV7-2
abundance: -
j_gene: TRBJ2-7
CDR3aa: CASSLAGSSYEQYF

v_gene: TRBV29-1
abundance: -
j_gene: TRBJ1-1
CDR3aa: CSVNSPDRVYTEAFF

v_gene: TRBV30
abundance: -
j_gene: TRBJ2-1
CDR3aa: CASLAGYYNEQFF

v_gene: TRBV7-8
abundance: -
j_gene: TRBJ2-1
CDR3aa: CASSRDLNEQFF

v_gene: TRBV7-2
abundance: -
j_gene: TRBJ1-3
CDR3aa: CASSQQGVPGNTIYF

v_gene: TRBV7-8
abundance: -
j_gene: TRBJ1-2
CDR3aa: CASSLRGTGDYGYTF

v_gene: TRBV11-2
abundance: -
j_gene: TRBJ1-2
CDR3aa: CASSLTGSYGYTF

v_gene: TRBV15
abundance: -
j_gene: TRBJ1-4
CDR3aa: CATSTGRGDIGEKLFF

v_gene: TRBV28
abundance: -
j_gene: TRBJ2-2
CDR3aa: CASSLSGWWGGNTGELFF

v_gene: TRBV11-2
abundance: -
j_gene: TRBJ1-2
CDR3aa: CASSSTGPGGYTF

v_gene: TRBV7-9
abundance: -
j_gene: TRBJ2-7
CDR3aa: CASSLEAGRFGGAYEQYF

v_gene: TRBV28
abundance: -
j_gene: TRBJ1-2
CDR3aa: CASREGGTNYGYTF

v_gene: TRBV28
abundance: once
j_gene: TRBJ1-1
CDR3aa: CASSFGQNTEAFF

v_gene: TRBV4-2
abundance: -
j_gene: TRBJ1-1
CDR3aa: CASSLSAGYTEAFF